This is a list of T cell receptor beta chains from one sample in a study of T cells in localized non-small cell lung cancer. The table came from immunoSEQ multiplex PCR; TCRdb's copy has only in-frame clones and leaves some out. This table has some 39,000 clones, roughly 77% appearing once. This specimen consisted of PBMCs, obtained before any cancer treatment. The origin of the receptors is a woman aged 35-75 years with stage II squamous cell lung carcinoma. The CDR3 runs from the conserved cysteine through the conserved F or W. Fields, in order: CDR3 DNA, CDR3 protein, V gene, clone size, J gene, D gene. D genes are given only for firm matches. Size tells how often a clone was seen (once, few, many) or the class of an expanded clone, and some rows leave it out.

cdr3_nt: TGCGCCAGCAGCCAAGATAGACTAGCCGAGGGCACCGGGGAGCTGTTTTTT
cdr3_aa: CASSQDRLAEGTGELFF
v_call: TRBV4-1
clone_size: NA
j_call: TRBJ2-2
d_call: TRBD2

cdr3_nt: TGTGCCAGCTCCGAGGGAAACACCATATATTTT
cdr3_aa: CASSEGNTIYF
v_call: TRBV18
clone_size: NA
j_call: TRBJ1-3
d_call: NA

cdr3_nt: TGTGCCAGCAGGGAGTCGGGGGCAACTAATGAAAAACTGTTTTTT
cdr3_aa: CASRESGATNEKLFF
v_call: TRBV2
clone_size: NA
j_call: TRBJ1-4
d_call: NA

cdr3_nt: TGCGCCAGCAGCCAGTTTTCCCTTTCCTCTGGGGCCAACGTCCTGACTTTC
cdr3_aa: CASSQFSLSSGANVLTF
v_call: TRBV4-3
clone_size: NA
j_call: TRBJ2-6
d_call: NA

cdr3_nt: TGCGCCAGCAGCCTAACCCGGGGGGAGGGTGAAGCTTTCTTT
cdr3_aa: CASSLTRGEGEAFF
v_call: TRBV4-3
clone_size: NA
j_call: TRBJ1-1
d_call: NA

cdr3_nt: TGTGCCAGCAGTCGTGGGACCCCAGATACGCAGTATTTT
cdr3_aa: CASSRGTPDTQYF
v_call: TRBV9
clone_size: NA
j_call: TRBJ2-3
d_call: NA

cdr3_nt: TGTGCCAGCCATAAGGGGAACAATGAGCAGTTCTTC
cdr3_aa: CASHKGNNEQFF
v_call: TRBV28
clone_size: once
j_call: TRBJ2-1
d_call: NA

cdr3_nt: TGTGCCAGCAGCTTAGAAGGGGGCAGGAACAATGAGCAGTTCTTC
cdr3_aa: CASSLEGGRNNEQFF
v_call: TRBV11-1
clone_size: NA
j_call: TRBJ2-1
d_call: TRBD1

cdr3_nt: TGTGCCAGCACCTCAGGGGGCAGGACAGATACGCAGTATTTT
cdr3_aa: CASTSGGRTDTQYF
v_call: TRBV28
clone_size: NA
j_call: TRBJ2-3
d_call: TRBD1

cdr3_nt: TGTGCTAGCAGCTTAGCCACCGGGGAGCTGTTTTTT
cdr3_aa: CASSLATGELFF
v_call: TRBV7-7
clone_size: many
j_call: TRBJ2-2
d_call: NA

cdr3_nt: TGCGCCAGCAGCCTAGGACAGTTCGACAATGAGCAGTTCTTC
cdr3_aa: CASSLGQFDNEQFF
v_call: TRBV4-1
clone_size: NA
j_call: TRBJ2-1
d_call: NA

cdr3_nt: TGTGCCAGCTCACCACCCGGGACAGGGTACCAAGAGACCCAGTACTTC
cdr3_aa: CASSPPGTGYQETQYF
v_call: TRBV18
clone_size: NA
j_call: TRBJ2-5
d_call: TRBD1

cdr3_nt: TGTGCCAGCAGCCAAGAAAGGGACAGGGGGCGAAGGGTCAATGAGCAGTTCTTC
cdr3_aa: CASSQERDRGRRVNEQFF
v_call: TRBV4-2
clone_size: NA
j_call: TRBJ2-1
d_call: TRBD1

cdr3_nt: TGCGCCAGCAGCCAAGATGTGGGCGGCACAGATACGCAGTATTTT
cdr3_aa: CASSQDVGGTDTQYF
v_call: TRBV4-3
clone_size: NA
j_call: TRBJ2-3
d_call: NA

cdr3_nt: TGCGCCAGCAGCCAAGAACTAGCTAGCGCATACACCGGGGAGCTGTTTTTT
cdr3_aa: CASSQELASAYTGELFF
v_call: TRBV4-3
clone_size: NA
j_call: TRBJ2-2
d_call: NA

cdr3_nt: TGCGCCAGCAGCCAAGATCCACACGATAATTCACCCCTCCACTTT
cdr3_aa: CASSQDPHDNSPLHF
v_call: TRBV4-1
clone_size: NA
j_call: TRBJ1-6
d_call: NA

cdr3_nt: TGTGCCAGCAGGAGATGGAGCGATGATCAGCCCCAGCATTTT
cdr3_aa: CASRRWSDDQPQHF
v_call: TRBV28
clone_size: NA
j_call: TRBJ1-5
d_call: NA

cdr3_nt: TGTGCCAGTAGTCAACAGGGGGCGAATTCACCCCTCCACTTT
cdr3_aa: CASSQQGANSPLHF
v_call: TRBV19
clone_size: NA
j_call: TRBJ1-6
d_call: TRBD1

cdr3_nt: TGTGCCAGCAGCCCCACAATTTCGACAGTAGAAAAACTGTTTTTT
cdr3_aa: CASSPTISTVEKLFF
v_call: TRBV6-5
clone_size: NA
j_call: TRBJ1-4
d_call: NA

cdr3_nt: TGTGCCAGCAGCTTAGCGTTAAGCGCGAACACCGGGGAGCTGTTTTTT
cdr3_aa: CASSLALSANTGELFF
v_call: TRBV7-2
clone_size: NA
j_call: TRBJ2-2
d_call: NA

cdr3_nt: TGCAGCGGAAAGGATAGTGGAAACACCATATATTTT
cdr3_aa: CSGKDSGNTIYF
v_call: TRBV29-1
clone_size: NA
j_call: TRBJ1-3
d_call: NA

cdr3_nt: TGTGCCAGCCCCCGGGACAGAGCTTTTGAAGCTTTCTTT
cdr3_aa: CASPRDRAFEAFF
v_call: TRBV12-1
clone_size: NA
j_call: TRBJ1-1
d_call: NA

cdr3_nt: TGTGCCATCAGTGAGTCGGTCGGGACGGATCACTATGGCTACACCTTC
cdr3_aa: CAISESVGTDHYGYTF
v_call: TRBV10-3
clone_size: NA
j_call: TRBJ1-2
d_call: NA

cdr3_nt: TGTGCCAGTAGTATCTCCTTCCGGACAGTCTCTGAAAAAGAGACCCAGTACTTC
cdr3_aa: CASSISFRTVSEKETQYF
v_call: TRBV19
clone_size: NA
j_call: TRBJ2-5
d_call: NA

cdr3_nt: TGTGCCAGCAGTGAACCCCTCTATAGCAATCAGCCCCAGCATTTT
cdr3_aa: CASSEPLYSNQPQHF
v_call: TRBV6-1
clone_size: NA
j_call: TRBJ1-5
d_call: NA

cdr3_nt: TGTGCCAGCAGTGGCCCCTGGGACAGGCAGAACACTGAAGCTTTCTTT
cdr3_aa: CASSGPWDRQNTEAFF
v_call: TRBV2
clone_size: NA
j_call: TRBJ1-1
d_call: TRBD1

cdr3_nt: TGCGCCAGCAGCTTGGCGCAGGTTGGGAATGAAAAACTGTTTTTT
cdr3_aa: CASSLAQVGNEKLFF
v_call: TRBV5-1
clone_size: NA
j_call: TRBJ1-4
d_call: NA

cdr3_nt: TGCGCCAGCAGCTCGATTTGGACGGGTTATGGCTACACCTTC
cdr3_aa: CASSSIWTGYGYTF
v_call: TRBV5-1
clone_size: NA
j_call: TRBJ1-2
d_call: NA

cdr3_nt: TGTGCCAGCTCCACCGTGGGCGATGAGCAGTTCTTC
cdr3_aa: CASSTVGDEQFF
v_call: TRBV27
clone_size: NA
j_call: TRBJ2-1
d_call: NA

cdr3_nt: TGCGCCAGCTCCGGGGCTGGCGGGGGCAATGAGCAGTTCTTC
cdr3_aa: CASSGAGGGNEQFF
v_call: TRBV4-1
clone_size: NA
j_call: TRBJ2-1
d_call: TRBD2

cdr3_nt: TGTGCCAGCAGTTCAGGGGATCAGCCCCAGCATTTT
cdr3_aa: CASSSGDQPQHF
v_call: TRBV6-1
clone_size: NA
j_call: TRBJ1-5
d_call: NA

cdr3_nt: TGTGCCAGCAGCACAAGGACAGGGGGCAGGCAGCCCCAGCATTTT
cdr3_aa: CASSTRTGGRQPQHF
v_call: TRBV7-2
clone_size: NA
j_call: TRBJ1-5
d_call: TRBD1

cdr3_nt: TGTGCCAGCAGTTGGACGGACAGGGTATCCACTAATGAAAAACTGTTTTTT
cdr3_aa: CASSWTDRVSTNEKLFF
v_call: TRBV25-1
clone_size: NA
j_call: TRBJ1-4
d_call: TRBD1

cdr3_nt: TGTGCCAGCAGCCAGACCCAGGGGAGGGCTGGTAATGAAAAACTGTTTTTT
cdr3_aa: CASSQTQGRAGNEKLFF
v_call: TRBV4-2
clone_size: once
j_call: TRBJ1-4
d_call: NA